This TCR beta chain originates from a study of T cell repertoires in cytomegalovirus infection (dated by TCRdb to about 2019). Looking at the study overall: The HLA type of each donor mattered for the analysis, because public TCR beta signatures pointed to carriage of CMV infection along with the matching HLA type.

Sequencing was performed on an Illumina HiSeq 1500. The raw public reads went through TCRdb reprocessing: fastp at Q25, MiXCR clone calling, in-frame beta chains kept. Merged by CDR3 protein, the rows form single entries marked with the most common genes and DNA. The sample profile shows fewer than 350,000 distinct CDR3 sequences; 17% of them were found once. The ten largest clonotypes hold around 12% of the sample. V is clipped by 6 bases and J by 1 base, and the sequence between their germline boundaries is 12 bases long. The germline V gene sets CDR1 to MDHEN and CDR2 to SYDVKM. The CDR3 holds 14 amino acids from the cysteine to the phenylalanine. Kept here is only the CDR3 DNA, which spans 42 bases and is read in frame from base 1. This clonotype was picked up a small number of times. Its recognized antigen is unknown. Base qualities are not at hand, and no much larger clone is one base apart. Points the paper makes about the study in general: The ex vivo response was dominated by HLA-C-restricted CMV-specific TCR beta clonotypes, which also provided the single most frequent clonotype in two of eight donors. Cumulative frequency of public TCR beta family members discriminated carriers of CMV infection plus the relevant HLA type in this cohort and an independent approximately 340-donor cohort.

The receptor comes from a human donor in good health (CMV status not recorded). Some clones in this sample may be carry-over from other donors' samples. Sequencing was performed on PBMCs. The chain is assembled from TRBV28 and TRBJ1-1, with no reliable assignment of the D segment. The DNA sequence is as follows: TGTGCCAGCAGAGATCCGGGTCCGAACACTGAAGCTTTCTTT. This translates into CASRDPGPNTEAFF.